The clone carrying this TCR beta chain was counted a single time. These data come from a study of T cell changes during pregnancy in multiple sclerosis. This CDR3 spans 16 amino acids. Per germline, CDR1 SGHRS and CDR2 YFSETQ. Trimming cost V 2 bases and J 3 bases; bases outside gene matches: 7. Only in-frame clones appear in the TCRdb table, and some are missing; sequencing was by immunoSEQ multiplex PCR. The repertoire holds fewer than 75,000 clones, just over 90% seen once, with roughly 1.4% in the top ten. This TCR came from a female donor with multiple sclerosis, enrolled in a pregnancy study. Sequencing used peripheral blood, obtained in the second trimester of pregnancy. The V gene is TRBV5-1, the J gene TRBJ2-1, with 8 nucleotides matching TRBD2. The CDR3 sequence: CASSFKTSGLYNEQFF. The CDR3 DNA reads TGCGCCAGCAGCTTTAAAACTAGCGGACTCTACAATGAGCAGTTCTTC.